This T cell receptor beta chain was sequenced in a study of blood T cells in healthy people across ages. In the case of this clonotype: The antigen remains undetermined.

General observations from the study: Possibly, changes in expanded clonotypes were confounded because donor CMV status was unknown.

A second PCR of about 6 to 11 cycles used a sample-barcoded 5' primer and a J-beta primer mix. TCRdb reprocessed the 5' RACE reads via MiXCR and lists one record per CDR3 protein. The top ten hold about 30% of the sample, which has 720,000 or so distinct CDR3 sequences, around 41% seen once. The V and J ends lost 2 bases and 2 bases respectively, with 9 bases between them. CDR3 size: 14 residues. Germline-derived CDR1 and CDR2 are SGHAT and FQNNGV. The clonotype originates from a man older than 75 in good health. Material for sequencing was blood. The chain has TRBV11-2 and TRBJ1-1; D unclear. CDR3 loop: CASSLNPRNTEAFF. CDR3 sequence (DNA): TGTGCCAGCAGCTTAAATCCACGTAACACTGAAGCTTTCTTT.